The 10 T cell receptor beta chains below were found in one sample sequenced in a study of blood T cell repertoires in COVID-19. Using immunoSEQ multiplex PCR, the repertoire was profiled, and TCRdb retains in-frame clones only, with some absent. The top ten hold about 29% of the sample, which has over 45,000 clones, roughly nine tenths seen once. The specimen was peripheral blood. The receptors derive from a woman aged 80 or older with acute or convalescent COVID-19.

This chain uses TRBV10-1 with TRBJ2-7, with a possible D match to TRBD2 (5 bases). This CDR3 contains 15 residues. Germline values: CDR1 WNHNN, CDR2 SYGVQD (reference sequence). V lost 6 bases, J lost 3 bases, and 18 bases lay in between. CDR3 residues: CASSEKWGEGYEQYF. CDR3 bases: TGCGCCAGCAGCGAGAAATGGGGAGAAGGCTACGAGCAGTACTTC.

V is TRBV4-2 and J is TRBJ1-2; 8 bases align to TRBD1. The germline V gene encodes CDR1 LGHNA and CDR2 YNFKEQ. CDR3 length: 14 amino acids. V was clipped by 4 bases and J by 3 bases; unmatched bases: 4. CDR3 amino acids: CASSPGQGHYGYTF. In DNA form, the CDR3 reads TGTGCCAGCAGCCCTGGACAGGGACACTATGGCTACACCTTC.

The rearrangement uses TRBV10-3 and TRBJ1-6; D remains ambiguous. Germline CDR1 ENHRY, CDR2 SYGVKD. The CDR3 length is 13 residues. Trimming stripped 2 bases from V and 8 bases from J, with 7 bases between. As DNA, the CDR3 is TGTGCCATCAGTGAGACTAGGGATTCACCCCTCCACTTT. Encoded protein: CAISETRDSPLHF.

This clone appeared a few times. This sequence joins TRBV27 and TRBJ2-1; possibly TRBD2 for D (5 bases). The CDR3 is 14 residues long. CDR1 and CDR2 from the germline V gene are MNHEY and SMNVEV (reference sequence). Trimming shortened V by 8 bases and J by 4 bases, and 15 bases separated the two germline ends. CDR3 DNA: TGTGCCAGCGGAAGAGGGCTAGGGTACAATGAGCAGTTCTTC. This translates into CASGRGLGYNEQFF.

The V and J genes are TRBV11-2 and TRBJ1-6, with D possibly TRBD1 on 5 matching bases. V shed 3 bases and J shed 4 bases, with 10 bases lying between them. Germline V gene data show CDR1 as SGHAT and CDR2 as FQNNGV. This CDR3 is 15 amino acids long. The CDR3 region is CASSFTGLYNSPLHF. CDR3 nucleotides: TGTGCCAGCAGCTTTACAGGTTTATATAATTCACCCCTCCACTTT.

The chain uses TRBV5-4 and TRBJ2-2; a possible D gene is TRBD2 (5 bases). Trimming cost V 4 bases and J 7 bases, with 8 bases left between them. Germline CDR1 is SGHNT and CDR2 is YYREEE (reference sequence). This CDR3 spans 12 amino acids. CDR3 nucleotide sequence: TGTGCCAGCAGCACTAGAGACGGGGAGCTGTTTTTT. It codes for CASSTRDGELFF.

This chain joins TRBV3-1 (or the pseudogene TRBV3-2) and TRBJ2-5, with D possibly being TRBD1 (5 bases). The CDR3 sequence is 14 residues long. V shed 2 bases and J shed 3 bases, with 10 bases lying between them. Germline V gene data show CDR1 as LGHDT and CDR2 as YNNKEL (reference sequence). The CDR3 spells CASSQRSREETQYF. The CDR3, as DNA: TGTGCCAGCAGCCAAAGGTCCAGGGAAGAGACCCAGTACTTC.

The chain is built from TRBV16 and TRBJ2-5; no definite D call. The CDR3 consists of 14 residues. Germline CDR1 is KGHSY and CDR2 is FQNENV. V lost 0 bases and J lost 6, with 11 bases in between. The CDR3 DNA reads as TGTGCCAGCAGCCAATCGCCAGGAATTAAGACCCAGTACTTC. Protein: CASSQSPGIKTQYF. The entire variable domain, with the rest obtained from reference TRBV16 and TRBJ2-5, is as follows: GEEVAQTPKHLVRGEGQKAKLYCAPIKGHSYVFWYQQVLKNEFKFLISFQNENVFDETGMPKERFSAKCLPNSPCSLEIQATKLEDSAVYFCASSQSPGIKTQYFGPGTRLLVL.

The chain employs TRBV27 and TRBJ2-7; 14 bases are a match to TRBD2. Germline V gene sequence: CDR1 MNHEY, CDR2 SMNVEV (reference sequence). The CDR3 contains 20 residues. Unmatched junction bases numbered 19, after V lost 4 bases and J lost 5 bases. The CDR3 DNA reads TGTGCCAGCAGTTCCACCCCCCGACTAGCGGGGGGGCCTACGACCCACGAGCAGTACTTC. Translation gives CASSSTPRLAGGPTTHEQYF.

J is TRBJ2-5 and V is TRBV10-3; the D gene is possibly TRBD1 (6 bases). Germline assignment: CDR1 ENHRY and CDR2 SYGVKD. The CDR3 runs to 14 residues. V lost 8 bases to trimming and J lost 2 bases, with 15 bases between them. The CDR3 DNA reads TGTGCCATCCGGTGGACAGTCGATCAAGAGACCCAGTACTTC. Amino acids: CAIRWTVDQETQYF.